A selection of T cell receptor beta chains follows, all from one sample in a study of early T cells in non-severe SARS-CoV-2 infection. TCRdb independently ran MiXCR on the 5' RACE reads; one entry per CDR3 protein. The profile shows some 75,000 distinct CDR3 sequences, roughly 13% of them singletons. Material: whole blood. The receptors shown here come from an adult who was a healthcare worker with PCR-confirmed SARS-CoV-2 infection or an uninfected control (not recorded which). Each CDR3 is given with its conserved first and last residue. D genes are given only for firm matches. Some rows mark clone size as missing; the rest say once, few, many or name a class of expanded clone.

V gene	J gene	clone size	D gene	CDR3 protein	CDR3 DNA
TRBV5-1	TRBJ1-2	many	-	CASSLGGHSNYGYTF	TGCGCCAGCAGCTTGGGCGGGCATTCTAACTATGGCTACACCTTC
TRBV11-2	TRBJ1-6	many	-	CASSSAGVNSPLHF	TGTGCCAGCAGCTCCGCCGGGGTGAATTCACCCCTCCACTTT
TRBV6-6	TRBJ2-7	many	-	CASTPTGTVGEQYF	TGTGCCAGCACCCCAACCGGGACGGTCGGCGAGCAGTACTTC
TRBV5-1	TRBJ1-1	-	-	CASNWGRGSMNTEAFF	TGCGCCAGCAACTGGGGGAGGGGCAGCATGAACACTGAAGCTTTCTTT
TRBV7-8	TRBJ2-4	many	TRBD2	CASSFSRLAGGGKNIQYF	TGTGCCAGCAGTTTCAGTAGACTAGCGGGGGGAGGCAAAAACATTCAGTACTTC
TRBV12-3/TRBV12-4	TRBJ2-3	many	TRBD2	CASSSLLAVADTQYF	TGTGCCAGCAGTTCTCTTCTAGCGGTTGCAGATACGCAGTATTTT
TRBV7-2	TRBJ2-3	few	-	CASSLESRGAATDTQYF	TGTGCCAGCAGCTTAGAATCCAGGGGGGCGGCCACAGATACGCAGTATTTT
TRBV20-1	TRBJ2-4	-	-	CSARDILDGQKNIQYF	TGCAGTGCTAGAGATATTCTCGATGGGCAGAAAAACATTCAGTACTTC
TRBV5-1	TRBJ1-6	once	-	CASSSPGTTTLHF	TGCGCCAGCAGCTCTCCAGGGACTACCACCCTCCACTTT
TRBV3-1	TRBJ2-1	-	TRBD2	CASSQDWLGMLRGDGSGQFF	TGTGCCAGCAGCCAAGATTGGTTAGGCATGTTGCGGGGGGACGGTAGTGGGCAGTTCTTC
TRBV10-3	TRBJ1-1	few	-	CAISATFGGTNTEAFF	TGTGCCATCAGTGCCACCTTCGGGGGTACGAACACTGAAGCTTTCTTT
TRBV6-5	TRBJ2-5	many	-	CASSRDSLGTQYF	TGTGCCAGCAGTCGGGACTCCTTGGGGACCCAGTACTTC
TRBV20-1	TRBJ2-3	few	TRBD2	CSASWRGGRGATDTQYF	TGCAGTGCTAGTTGGCGGGGGGGCCGAGGGGCCACAGATACGCAGTATTTT
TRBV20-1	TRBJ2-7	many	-	CSARHPLAEPYEQYF	TGCAGTGCTAGACATCCCCTGGCGGAACCCTACGAGCAGTACTTC
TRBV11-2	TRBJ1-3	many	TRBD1	CASRRQGASVGGNTIYF	TGTGCCAGCAGAAGACAGGGGGCGTCGGTTGGAGGAAACACCATATATTTT
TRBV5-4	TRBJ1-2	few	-	CASSPYQGNYGYTF	TGTGCCAGCAGCCCCTATCAGGGGAACTATGGCTACACCTTC
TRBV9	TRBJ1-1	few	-	CASSVGGGVTEAFF	TGTGCCAGCAGCGTAGGCGGGGGAGTCACTGAAGCTTTCTTT
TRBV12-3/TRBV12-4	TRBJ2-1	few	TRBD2	CASSLVGLAGGSWQFF	TGTGCCAGCAGTTTAGTTGGACTAGCGGGGGGCTCATGGCAGTTCTTC
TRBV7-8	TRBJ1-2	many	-	CASSWGGAADTVYGYTF	TGTGCCAGCAGCTGGGGGGGAGCAGCCGATACCGTCTATGGCTACACCTTC
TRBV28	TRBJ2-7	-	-	CASRTPWSYEQYF	TGTGCCAGCAGAACCCCATGGTCCTACGAGCAGTACTTC
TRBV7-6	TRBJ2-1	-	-	CASSLGWRDEQFF	TGTGCCAGCAGCTTGGGCTGGCGGGATGAGCAGTTCTTC
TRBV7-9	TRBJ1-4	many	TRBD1	CASSERTGGREKLFF	TGTGCCAGCAGCGAACGGACAGGGGGACGAGAAAAACTGTTTTTT
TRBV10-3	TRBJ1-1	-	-	CAISDRGGTEAFF	TGTGCCATCAGTGACAGGGGAGGGACTGAAGCTTTCTTT
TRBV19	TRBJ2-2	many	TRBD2	CASSIAGLAGGTGELFF	TGTGCCAGTAGTATAGCGGGACTAGCGGGGGGCACCGGGGAGCTGTTTTTT
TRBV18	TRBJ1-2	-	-	CASSPDLDYGYTF	TGTGCCAGCTCACCTGACTTAGACTATGGCTACACCTTC
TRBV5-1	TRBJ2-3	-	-	CASSLKRTSDTQYF	TGCGCCAGCAGCTTGAAACGAACCTCAGATACGCAGTATTTT
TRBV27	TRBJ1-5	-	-	CASSFGERQPQHF	TGTGCCAGCAGTTTCGGGGAGAGGCAGCCCCAGCATTTT
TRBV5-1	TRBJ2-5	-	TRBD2	CASRDTTTLAGIETQYF	TGCGCCAGCAGAGACACTACTACACTAGCGGGGATAGAGACCCAGTACTTC
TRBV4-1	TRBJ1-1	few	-	CASSHPVGGQAEAFF	TGCGCCAGCAGCCACCCCGTCGGGGGGCAGGCTGAAGCTTTCTTT
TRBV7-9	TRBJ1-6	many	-	CASSLASGVNSPLHF	TGTGCCAGCAGCTTAGCGTCAGGGGTTAATTCACCCCTCCACTTT
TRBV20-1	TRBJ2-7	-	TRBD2	CSARGTSGFYTYEQYF	TGCAGTGCCAGGGGGACTAGCGGATTCTATACCTACGAGCAGTACTTC
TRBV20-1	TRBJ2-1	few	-	CSASSGYNKQFF	TGCAGTGCTAGTTCGGGGTACAATAAGCAGTTCTTC
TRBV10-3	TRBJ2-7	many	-	CATCQSGGKSEQYF	TGTGCCACATGCCAATCAGGGGGGAAGAGCGAGCAGTACTTC
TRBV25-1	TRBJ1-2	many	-	CASSPTIGGAGRRGYTF	TGTGCCAGCAGTCCAACCATCGGGGGCGCAGGGAGGCGCGGCTACACCTTC
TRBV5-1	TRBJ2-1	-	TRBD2	CASNLAGGYNEQFF	TGCGCCAGCAACCTAGCGGGGGGGTACAATGAGCAGTTCTTC
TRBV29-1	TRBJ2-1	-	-	CSVEEGNEQFF	TGCAGCGTTGAAGAAGGTAATGAGCAGTTCTTC
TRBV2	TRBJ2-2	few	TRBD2	CASSEQLAVRGYTGELFF	TGTGCCAGCAGTGAACAACTAGCGGTTAGGGGATACACCGGGGAGCTGTTTTTT
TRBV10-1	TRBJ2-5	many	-	CASIRHQETQYF	TGCGCCAGCATTCGACACCAAGAGACCCAGTACTTC
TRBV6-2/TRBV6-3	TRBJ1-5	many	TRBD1	CASSPPGQENQPQHF	TGTGCCAGCAGCCCACCGGGACAGGAAAATCAGCCCCAGCATTTT
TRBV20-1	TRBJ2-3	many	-	CSARSLSGDTQYF	TGCAGTGCTAGATCCCTTTCAGGGGATACGCAGTATTTT
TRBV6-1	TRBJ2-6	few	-	CASSEAGAGANVLTF	TGTGCCAGCAGTGAAGCAGGGGCTGGGGCCAACGTCCTGACTTTC
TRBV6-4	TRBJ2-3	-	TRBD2	CASSVRGGTDTQYF	TGTGCCAGCAGTGTCCGGGGGGGGACAGATACGCAGTATTTT
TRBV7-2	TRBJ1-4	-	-	CASSVRTGDEKLFF	TGTGCCAGCAGCGTTCGGACGGGAGATGAAAAACTGTTTTTT
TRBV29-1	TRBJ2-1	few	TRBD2	CSVPGLGISNEQFF	TGCAGCGTACCGGGACTAGGTATATCCAATGAGCAGTTCTTC
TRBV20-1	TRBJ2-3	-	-	CSASQLVKDTQYF	TGCAGTGCTAGTCAACTAGTGAAAGATACGCAGTATTTT
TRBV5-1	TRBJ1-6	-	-	CASSWGLRGFNSPLHF	TGCGCCAGCAGCTGGGGCCTCAGGGGTTTCAATTCACCCCTCCACTTT
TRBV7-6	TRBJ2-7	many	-	CASSPGRLYEQYF	TGTGCCAGCAGCCCGGGACGGCTCTACGAGCAGTACTTC
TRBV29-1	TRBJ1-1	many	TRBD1	CSAGGGKNTEAFF	TGCAGCGCAGGGGGGGGCAAGAACACTGAAGCTTTCTTT
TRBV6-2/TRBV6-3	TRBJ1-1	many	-	CASSYLGPEAFF	TGTGCCAGCAGTTATTTGGGGCCTGAAGCTTTCTTT
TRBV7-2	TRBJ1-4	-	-	CASSLRVAGEKLFF	TGTGCCAGCAGCTTACGGGTGGCCGGGGAAAAACTGTTTTTT
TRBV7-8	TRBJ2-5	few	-	CASSLTTAVAQYF	TGTGCCAGCAGCTTAACGACCGCGGTGGCCCAGTACTTC
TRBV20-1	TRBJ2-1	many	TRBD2	CSASETSGGADEQFF	TGCAGTGCCTCAGAGACTAGCGGGGGGGCCGATGAGCAGTTCTTC
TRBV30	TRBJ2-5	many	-	CAWSVSPGGKETQYF	TGTGCCTGGAGTGTATCACCAGGGGGGAAGGAGACCCAGTACTTC
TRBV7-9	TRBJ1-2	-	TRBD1	CASSPGQKNYGYTF	TGTGCCAGCAGCCCGGGACAGAAGAACTATGGCTACACCTTC
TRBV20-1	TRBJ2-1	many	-	CSATTGSSYNEQFF	TGCAGTGCAACAACGGGGAGCTCCTACAATGAGCAGTTCTTC